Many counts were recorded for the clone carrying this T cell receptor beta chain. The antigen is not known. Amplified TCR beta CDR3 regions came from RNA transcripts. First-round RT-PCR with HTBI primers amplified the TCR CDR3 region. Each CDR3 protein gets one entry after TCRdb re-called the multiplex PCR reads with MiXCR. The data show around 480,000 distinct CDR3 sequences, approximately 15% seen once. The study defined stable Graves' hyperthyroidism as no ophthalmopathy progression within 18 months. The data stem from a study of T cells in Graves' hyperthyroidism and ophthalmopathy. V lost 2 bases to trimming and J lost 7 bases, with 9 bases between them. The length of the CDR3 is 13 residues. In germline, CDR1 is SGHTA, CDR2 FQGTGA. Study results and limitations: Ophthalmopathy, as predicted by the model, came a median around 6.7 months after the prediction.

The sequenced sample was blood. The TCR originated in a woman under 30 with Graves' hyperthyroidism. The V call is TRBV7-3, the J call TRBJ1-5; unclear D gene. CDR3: CASSLGPSQPQHF. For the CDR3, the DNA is TGTGCCAGCAGCTTAGGTCCCAGCCAGCCCCAGCATTTT.